This entry is about one T cell receptor (beta chain). V lost 2 bases to trimming and J lost 11 bases, with 13 bases between them. The CDR3 loop spans 12 amino acids. Germline CDR1 is SGHDT and CDR2 is YYEEEE. This sample is part of a study of blood T cell repertoires in COVID-19. Authors' data handling: Amplification with reference gene primers provided the estimates of nucleated cell counts. Produced via immunoSEQ multiplex PCR; TCRdb's table is partial and in-frame only. For V, J and clone size, that table is used; D and trimming come from the DNA. The profile shows about 70,000 clones, around 89% of them singletons.

Sequencing input: peripheral blood. The clonotype comes from a human donor in a cohort sampled during active COVID-19. The chain employs TRBV5-6 and TRBJ1-1, with D maybe TRBD1 (5 bases). The CDR3 nucleotides are TGTGCCAGCAGCTTAAGGGGACTGGCGGCTTTCTTT. Translating it yields CASSLRGLAAFF.